The present entry profiles one TCR beta chain with its context. Its antigen is undetermined. Other nucleotide sequences in the sample specify the same CDR3. The data derive from a study of cytotoxic CD8 clonotypes in ibrutinib-treated CLL. Findings and caveats of the study: Clonality grew at ibrutinib response; at progression, it decreased back toward baseline.

Germline V CDR1 and CDR2: KGHSH, LQKENI. This CDR3 has 13 amino acids. The germline V and J ends were trimmed by 4 bases and 2 bases, with 8 bases remaining between them. TCRdb's copy holds only in-frame clones and misses some; the assay was immunoSEQ multiplex PCR. This sample has roughly 200,000 clones; over 60% occur once, and the top ten carry 13%. The sample was PBMCs, taken after 24 months of ibrutinib treatment. The chain recombines TRBV18 with TRBJ2-5; tentatively, D is TRBD1 (5 bases). The sequence derives from a human donor with chronic lymphocytic leukemia. The CDR3 here is CASSRDRQETQYF. In DNA, the CDR3 is TGTGCCAGCTCACGAGACAGACAAGAGACCCAGTACTTC.